This TCR beta chain was identified during a study of blood T cells in healthy people across ages. Primers used in a second PCR of roughly 6 to 11 cycles were a sample-barcoded 5' primer and a J-beta primer mix. In TCRdb, the 5' RACE reads were re-called with MiXCR into one record per CDR3 protein. The sample gives 1,500,000 or so distinct CDR3 sequences, roughly two fifths of which show up once; around 4% is in the top ten. The extraction recovered at least 6 micrograms of total RNA per sample. CDR3 length equals 19 residues. Per the germline V gene, CDR1 is MNHEY and CDR2 is SVGEGT. The receptor's source is a woman aged 18 to 35 in good health. The rearrangement links TRBV6-2 or TRBV6-3 to TRBJ1-4; TRBD2 agrees at 9 bases. Matching the DNA end better, TRBJ2-2 makes the J call doubtful. Sequencing was done on a sample of blood. The CDR3 reads CASSSRAGGRLVNTGELFF. CDR3 sequence (DNA): TGTGCCAGCAGTTCCCGTGCGGGGGGGCGTCTTGTGAACACCGGGGAGCTGTTTTTT.